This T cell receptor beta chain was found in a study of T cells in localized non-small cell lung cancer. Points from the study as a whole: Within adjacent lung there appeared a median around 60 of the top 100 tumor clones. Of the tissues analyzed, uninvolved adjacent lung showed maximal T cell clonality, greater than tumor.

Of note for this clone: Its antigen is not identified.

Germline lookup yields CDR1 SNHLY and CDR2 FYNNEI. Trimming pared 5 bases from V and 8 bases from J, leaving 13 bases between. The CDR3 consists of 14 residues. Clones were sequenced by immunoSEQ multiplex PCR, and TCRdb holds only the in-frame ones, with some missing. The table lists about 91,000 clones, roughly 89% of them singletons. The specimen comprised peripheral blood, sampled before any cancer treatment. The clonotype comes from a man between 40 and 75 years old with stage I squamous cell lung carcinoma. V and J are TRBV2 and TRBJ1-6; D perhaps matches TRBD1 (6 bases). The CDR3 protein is CASSLTEGDSPLHF. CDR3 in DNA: TGTGCCAGCAGTCTGACGGAGGGGGATTCACCCCTCCACTTT.